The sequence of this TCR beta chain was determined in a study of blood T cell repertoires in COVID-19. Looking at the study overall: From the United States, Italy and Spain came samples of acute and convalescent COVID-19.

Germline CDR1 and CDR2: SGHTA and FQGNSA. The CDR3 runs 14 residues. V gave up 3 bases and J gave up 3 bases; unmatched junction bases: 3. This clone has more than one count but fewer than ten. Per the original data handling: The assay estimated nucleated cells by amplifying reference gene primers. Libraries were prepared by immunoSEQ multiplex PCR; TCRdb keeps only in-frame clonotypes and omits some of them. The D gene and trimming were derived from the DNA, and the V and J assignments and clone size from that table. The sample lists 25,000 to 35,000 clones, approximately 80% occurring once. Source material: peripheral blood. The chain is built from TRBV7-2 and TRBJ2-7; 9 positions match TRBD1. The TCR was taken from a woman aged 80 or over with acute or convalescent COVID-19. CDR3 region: CASSFTGGDYEQYF. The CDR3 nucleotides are TGTGCCAGCAGCTTTACAGGGGGCGACTACGAGCAGTACTTC.